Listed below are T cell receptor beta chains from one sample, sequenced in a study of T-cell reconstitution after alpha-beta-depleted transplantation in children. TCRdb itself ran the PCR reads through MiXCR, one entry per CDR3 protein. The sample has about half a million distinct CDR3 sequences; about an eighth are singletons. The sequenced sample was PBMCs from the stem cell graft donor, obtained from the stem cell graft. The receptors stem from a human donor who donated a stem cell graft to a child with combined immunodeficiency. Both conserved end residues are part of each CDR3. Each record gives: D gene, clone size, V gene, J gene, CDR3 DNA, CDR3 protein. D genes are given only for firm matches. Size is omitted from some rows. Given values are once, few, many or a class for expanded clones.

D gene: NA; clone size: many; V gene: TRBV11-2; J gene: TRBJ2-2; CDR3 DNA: TGTGCCAGCAGCTTAGCCCAGCCGGGAACCGGGGAGCTGTTTTTT; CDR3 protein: CASSLAQPGTGELFF
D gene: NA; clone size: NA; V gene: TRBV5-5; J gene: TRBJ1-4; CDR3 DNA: TGTGCCAGCAGCTTGATAGGTCACACTAATGAAAAACTGTTTTTT; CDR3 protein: CASSLIGHTNEKLFF
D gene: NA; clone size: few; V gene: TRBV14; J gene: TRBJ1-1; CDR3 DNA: TGTGCCAGCAGCCAAGAATGGGGGAGGTACACTGAAGCTTTCTTT; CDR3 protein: CASSQEWGRYTEAFF
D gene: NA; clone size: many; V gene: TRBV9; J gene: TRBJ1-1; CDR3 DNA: TGTGCCAGCAGCGTTGGGGCGGGGACTGAAGCTTTCTTT; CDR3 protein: CASSVGAGTEAFF
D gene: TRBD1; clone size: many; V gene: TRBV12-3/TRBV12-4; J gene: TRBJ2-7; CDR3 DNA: TGTGCCAGCAGTTCCGGGACAGGGGTCGTTCTCGAGCAGTACTTC; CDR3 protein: CASSSGTGVVLEQYF
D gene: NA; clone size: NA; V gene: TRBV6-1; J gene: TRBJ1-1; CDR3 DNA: TGTGCCAGCAGTAATGGGGGAATGGGGAACACTGAAGCTTTCTTT; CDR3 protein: CASSNGGMGNTEAFF
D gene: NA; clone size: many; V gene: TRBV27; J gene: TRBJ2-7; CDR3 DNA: TGTGCCAGCAGTTTAGACGGGGCTACGTCCTACGAGCAGTACTTC; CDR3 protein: CASSLDGATSYEQYF
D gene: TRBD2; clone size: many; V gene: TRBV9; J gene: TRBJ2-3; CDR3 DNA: TGTGCCAGCAGAGCGGGAGGGACAGATACGCAGTATTTT; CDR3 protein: CASRAGGTDTQYF
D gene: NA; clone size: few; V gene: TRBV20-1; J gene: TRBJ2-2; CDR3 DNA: TGCAGTGCCCGTAGGGACTTCTACACCGGGGAGCTGTTTTTT; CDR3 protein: CSARRDFYTGELFF
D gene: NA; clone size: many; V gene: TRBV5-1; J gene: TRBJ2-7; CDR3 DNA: TGCGCCAGCAGCTCCCACCAGGGAGACTCCTACGAGCAGTACTTC; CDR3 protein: CASSSHQGDSYEQYF
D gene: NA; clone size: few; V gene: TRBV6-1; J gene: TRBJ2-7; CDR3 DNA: TGTGCCAGCAGTGAAGCGGGTCGGGGCCTACGCTACGAGCAGTACTTC; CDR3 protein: CASSEAGRGLRYEQYF
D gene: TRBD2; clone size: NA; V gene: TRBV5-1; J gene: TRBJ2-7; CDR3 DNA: TGCGCCAGCAGCTTATTGAGGGAGGGCTCCTACGAGCAGTACTTC; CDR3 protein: CASSLLREGSYEQYF
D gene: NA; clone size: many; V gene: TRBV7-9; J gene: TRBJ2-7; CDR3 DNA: TGTGCCAGCAGCTTACAGGGGGGTTCCTACGAGCAGTACTTC; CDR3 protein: CASSLQGGSYEQYF
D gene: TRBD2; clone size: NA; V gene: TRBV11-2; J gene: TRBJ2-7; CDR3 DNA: TGTGCCAGCAGCTTAACGTTTGGTAGCGGGGCCTACGAGCAGTACTTC; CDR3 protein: CASSLTFGSGAYEQYF
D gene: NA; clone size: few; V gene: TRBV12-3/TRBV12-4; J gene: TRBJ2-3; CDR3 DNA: TGTGCCAGCAGCTCCAGAGTAGGGGGTACGCAGTATTTT; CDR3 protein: CASSSRVGGTQYF
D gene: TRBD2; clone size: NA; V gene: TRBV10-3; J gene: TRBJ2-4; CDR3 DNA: TGTGCCATCAGTGAGACTGGCGGGAGAGGTAACATTCAGTACTTC; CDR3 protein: CAISETGGRGNIQYF
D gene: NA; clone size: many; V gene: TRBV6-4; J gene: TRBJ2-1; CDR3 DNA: TGTGCCAGCAGTGAGTCTAGGCTACTCAATGAGCAGTTCTTC; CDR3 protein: CASSESRLLNEQFF
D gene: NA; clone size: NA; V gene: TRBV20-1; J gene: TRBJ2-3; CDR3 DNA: TGCAGTGCTACCCCGGACCATTGGACCGGCTCCGGGACAGATACGCAGTATTTT; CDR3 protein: CSATPDHWTGSGTDTQYF
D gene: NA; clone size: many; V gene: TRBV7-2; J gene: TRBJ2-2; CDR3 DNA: TGTGCCAGCGGCAGACGGGACCAACCGAACACCGGGGAGCTGTTTTTT; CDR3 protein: CASGRRDQPNTGELFF
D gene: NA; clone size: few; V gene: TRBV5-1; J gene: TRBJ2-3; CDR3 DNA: TGCGCCAGCAGCCCGGGATTTAGCACAGATACGCAGTATTTT; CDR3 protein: CASSPGFSTDTQYF
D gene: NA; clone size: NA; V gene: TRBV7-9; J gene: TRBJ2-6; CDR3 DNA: TGTGCCAGCAGCTTAGAAGGGTCGGGAGTTGGGGCCAACGTCCTGACTTTC; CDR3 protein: CASSLEGSGVGANVLTF
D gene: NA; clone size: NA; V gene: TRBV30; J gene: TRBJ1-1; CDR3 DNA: TGTGCCTGGATTTGGGGGGCCACTGAAGCTTTCTTT; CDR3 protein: CAWIWGATEAFF
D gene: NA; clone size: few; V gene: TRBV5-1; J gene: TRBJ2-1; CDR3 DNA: TGCGCCAGCAGCTTAAACACGGCACAGTTCTTC; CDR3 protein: CASSLNTAQFF
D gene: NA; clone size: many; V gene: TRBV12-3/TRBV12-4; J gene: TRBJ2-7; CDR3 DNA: TGTGCCAGCAGTGGCCTCGAGCAGTACTTC; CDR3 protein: CASSGLEQYF
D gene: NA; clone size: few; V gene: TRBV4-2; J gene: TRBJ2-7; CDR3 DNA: TGTGCCAGCAGCCCCCGGGCGAGACGCCCTACTGGAGAGCAGTACTTC; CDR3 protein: CASSPRARRPTGEQYF
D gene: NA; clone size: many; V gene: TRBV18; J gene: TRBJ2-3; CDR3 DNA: TGTGCCAGCTCAACTACTAGCACAGATACGCAGTATTTT; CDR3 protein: CASSTTSTDTQYF
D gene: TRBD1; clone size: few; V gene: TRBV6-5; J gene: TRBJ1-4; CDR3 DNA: TGTGCCAGCAGTTATAAGTCGAAGTACAGGGGGCGCGTTGAAAAACTGTTTTTT; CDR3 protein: CASSYKSKYRGRVEKLFF